The 18 T cell receptor beta chains given below trace back to one sample, sequenced in a study of blood T cells in healthy people across ages. The second PCR ran roughly 6 to 11 cycles with a sample-barcoded 5' primer and J-beta primers. Using its own MiXCR run on the 5' RACE reads, TCRdb lists one record per CDR3 protein. This sample carries 1.8 million or so distinct CDR3 sequences, around 42% of them seen once, and the ten largest clones take more than 20%. Sequenced: blood. Receptor source: a human donor in good health.

This clonotype has a handful of counts. CDR3 DNA sequence: TGTGCCAGCATCATGGACGGGGTAACTGAAGCTTTCTTT. This encodes CASIMDGVTEAFF. This rearrangement joins TRBV6-2 or TRBV6-3 to TRBJ1-1; D remains ambiguous. CDR1 and CDR2 (germline): MNHEY, SVGEGT. The V end was cut by 7 bases, the J end by 5 bases, with 14 bases between. The CDR3 covers 13 residues.

In its sample, this clonotype was seen a few times. The genes are TRBV5-1 and TRBJ2-3; 8 nucleotides line up with TRBD2. Losses at the gene ends were 3 bases for V and 0 bases for J; bases not matched to a gene: 6. The V gene's germline CDR1 is SGHRS and CDR2 YFSETQ. This CDR3 region has 16 residues. CDR3 bases: TGCGCCAGCAGCTCCCCAGCGGGGGCTAGCACAGATACGCAGTATTTT. Amino acids: CASSSPAGASTDTQYF.

This clonotype turned up a few times. The V gene is TRBV7-2, the J gene TRBJ2-1, with D maybe TRBD1 (5 bases). CDR1 and CDR2 (germline): SGHTA, FQGNSA. Trimming removed 1 base at V and 10 bases at J, with 11 bases between. This CDR3 comprises 13 residues. The CDR3 DNA reads TGTGCCAGCAGCTTAGAGCAGGGTTTCGAGCAGTTCTTC. It yields the protein CASSLEQGFEQFF.

The V call is TRBV20-1, the J call TRBJ2-3; TRBD1 might be the D (6 bases). The V gene lost 3 bases and the J gene lost 2 bases, with 15 bases spanning the gap. The CDR3 has 15 amino acids. The germline V gene has CDR1 DFQATT and CDR2 SNEGSKA (reference sequence). CDR3 protein: CSASTTGHSTDTQYF. The CDR3 DNA sequence: TGCAGTGCTAGCACTACAGGGCACTCCACAGATACGCAGTATTTT.

This clonotype was seen ten or more times. The gene calls are TRBV7-2 and TRBJ2-3; TRBD1 or TRBD2 may be the D gene (6 bases each). CDR1 and CDR2 (germline): SGHTA, FQGNSA. The CDR3 loop spans 15 amino acids. Trimming took off 2 bases at V and 6 bases at J, with 15 bases between the two ends. CDR3 protein: CASSLNGVGGDTQYF. The CDR3 DNA follows: TGTGCCAGCAGCTTAAATGGTGTAGGGGGGGATACGCAGTATTTT.

This clonotype has only one observation. The CDR3 DNA sequence: TGTGCCAGCTCGCCCGTGAACGTGTGGGGCCCTCATCAGCCCCAGCATTTT. Translating gives CASSPVNVWGPHQPQHF. The gene calls are TRBV18 and TRBJ1-5; possible D gene TRBD1, 5 bases. There are 17 residues in the CDR3. V was cut by 6 bases and J by 5 bases, with 23 bases left in between. Germline loops: CDR1 KGHSH, CDR2 LQKENI.

The chain links TRBV7-8 to TRBJ1-6; D ambiguous. Per germline, CDR1 SGHVS and CDR2 FQNEAQ. V was shortened by 2 bases and J by 7 bases, with 9 bases between the two germline ends. This CDR3 spans 14 amino acids. In DNA, the CDR3 is TGTGCCAGCAGCTTACAGGCAGAGAATTCACCCCTCCACTTT. This sequence encodes CASSLQAENSPLHF.

In the case of this clonotype: Sequence at one end of the junction differs from germline and may be a read error. The chain employs TRBV6-2 or TRBV6-3 and TRBJ2-7, with D tentatively TRBD1 or TRBD2 (5 bases each). This CDR3 spans 14 amino acids. CDR1 is MNHEY, CDR2 SVGEGT, per germline. The CDR3 sequence is CTSIERGRLYEQYF. The CDR3, as DNA: TGTACCAGCATCGAGAGGGGTCGGTTATACGAGCAGTACTTC.

This CDR3 is CASSLEEGQGTDTQYF. In nucleotides, the CDR3 is TGTGCCAGCAGTTTAGAAGAGGGACAGGGTACAGATACGCAGTATTTT. The chain carries TRBV12-3 or TRBV12-4 and TRBJ2-3, with 9 bases identical to TRBD1. The CDR3 consists of 16 residues. Trimming took 1 base from V and 3 from J; bases not matched to a gene: 5.

The chain recombines TRBV29-1 with TRBJ2-3; possible D gene TRBD2, 7 bases. CDR3 length equals 13 residues. Germline V gene lookup returns CDR1 SQVTM and CDR2 ANQGSEA. Trimming took 4 bases from V and 5 from J, leaving 13 bases between them. The CDR3 DNA sequence: TGCAGCGTTGCACGGGGGGCTGGAGATACGCAGTATTTT. Protein product: CSVARGAGDTQYF.

The chain has TRBV6-2 or TRBV6-3 and TRBJ2-1; the D is unclear. The CDR3 length is 13 residues. Trimming shortened V by 2 bases and J by 10 bases, and 12 bases separated the two germline ends. Germline assignment: CDR1 MNHEY and CDR2 SVGEGT. CDR3 nucleotide sequence: TGTGCCAGCAGTTACGTGGCTACACGAGAGCAGTTCTTC. Its translation: CASSYVATREQFF.

This clonotype was detected a few times. The CDR3 is CASSQERMGQPQHF. The CDR3 bases are TGCGCCAGCAGCCAAGAGAGAATGGGTCAGCCCCAGCATTTT. The chain couples TRBV4-3 to TRBJ1-5; D is ambiguous. The ends were cut back, 0 bases at V and 6 bases at J, with 9 bases in the middle. CDR1 is LGHNA and CDR2 is YSLEER in the germline V gene. The CDR3 totals 14 residues.

This clonotype was observed a few times. The chain has TRBV6-1 and TRBJ2-7, with 7 positions matching TRBD1. V gave up 3 bases and J gave up 5 bases; unmatched junction bases: 7. Germline V gives CDR1 MNHNS, CDR2 SASEGT. The CDR3 is 14 residues long. The DNA of the CDR3 is TGTGCCAGCAGTGATAGCGACAGGGTCCACGAGCAGTACTTC. Translation: CASSDSDRVHEQYF.

The CDR3 sequence is CASSYRGQRYNEQFF. CDR3 DNA: TGTGCCAGCTCCTACAGGGGGCAACGATACAATGAGCAGTTCTTC. The chain carries TRBV28 and TRBJ2-1; 9 bases are a match to TRBD1. V was pared by 8 bases and J by 4 bases, with 9 bases of the junction left unmatched. The CDR3 contains 15 residues. Germline CDR1 is MDHEN and CDR2 is SYDVKM.

A few counts support this clonotype. The CDR3 sequence: CSAPRTVNSPLHF. DNA for the CDR3: TGCAGTGCTCCCCGGACGGTCAATTCACCCCTCCACTTT. The V gene is TRBV20-1, the J gene TRBJ1-6, with unresolved D. This CDR3 has 13 residues. Germline V gene lookup returns CDR1 DFQATT and CDR2 SNEGSKA (reference sequence). The V end lost 5 bases, the J end lost 7 bases, and 12 bases lay between the germline ends.

The chain has TRBV4-3 and TRBJ1-2, with 9 bases matching TRBD1. J lost 6 bases, V lost 3 bases, and 5 bases had no gene match. The germline V gene has CDR1 LGHNA and CDR2 YSLEER. This CDR3 region has 14 residues. CDR3 residues: CASSQRDRADGYTF. In DNA form, the CDR3 reads TGCGCCAGCAGCCAGCGGGACAGGGCAGATGGCTACACCTTC.

The chain has TRBV4-2 and TRBJ2-7; D might be TRBD1 or TRBD2, each matching 5 bases. The CDR3 is made up of 16 amino acids. Trimming took off 1 base at V and 3 bases at J, with 16 bases between the two ends. CDR1 is LGHNA and CDR2 is YNFKEQ in the germline V gene. Here the CDR3 reads CASSQGYRGEDYEQYF. The CDR3 DNA follows: TGTGCCAGCAGCCAAGGTTATCGGGGCGAGGACTACGAGCAGTACTTC.

This chain uses TRBV12-5 with TRBJ2-3; D is possibly TRBD2 (6 bases). The CDR3 runs to 14 residues. Trimming shortened V by 7 bases and J by 6 bases, and 17 bases separated the two germline ends. The germline CDR1 and CDR2 sequences are LGHNT and FRNRAP. The CDR3 loop is CASEVAEGYDTQYF. The CDR3 nucleotides are TGTGCTAGTGAGGTGGCGGAGGGTTACGATACGCAGTATTTT.